This T cell receptor (beta chain) is from a study of T cell repertoires in aging, cancer and after chemotherapy. In the study overall: Clear clonal overlap appeared across healthy donor samples taken over several months to years. Some 9.4 million TCR reads made up the full dataset.

A mixed TRB-A/B primer pool amplified rearranged TRB by multiplex touch-down PCR. Each CDR3 protein gets one entry after TCRdb re-called the multiplex PCR reads with MiXCR. Among some 15,000 distinct CDR3 sequences listed, 40% to 55% were seen once. TCR beta rearrangements were amplified from peripheral blood genomic DNA. Germline V gene lookup returns CDR1 SGHAT and CDR2 FQDESV (reference sequence). V lost 3 bases, J lost 5 bases, and 23 bases lay in between. The CDR3 consists of 17 residues. V and J are TRBV11-1 and TRBJ2-7; D perhaps matches TRBD1 (6 bases). The sequence was collected from a human donor in good health. Sequenced sample: blood. CDR3 DNA: TGTGCCAGCAGCTTGGCCAGGACAGCGTTCTATTTCCACGAGCAGTACTTC. It specifies CASSLARTAFYFHEQYF.